Below are 9 T cell receptor beta chains sequenced from a single sample in a study of cytomegalovirus exposure and HLA in healthy donors. 60 Vbeta and 13 Jbeta primers were used in PCR. This table comes from immunoSEQ multiplex PCR, and its TCRdb copy is limited to in-frame clones, with some not included. The sample carries fewer than 100,000 clones, approximately 7.6% recorded once. Sequencing was done on a sample of PBMCs. The receptors were gathered from a man aged 50 or older in good health and CMV-seronegative.

A word on this clone: Other DNA sequences in the same sample also yield this CDR3. The rearrangement links TRBV30 to TRBJ2-7; D not certain. Germline V gives CDR1 GTSNPN, CDR2 SVGIG (reference sequence). CDR3 size: 11 residues. V was cut by 6 bases and J by 3 bases, with 9 bases left in between. The CDR3: CACSLGYEQYF. CDR3 nucleotides: TGTGCCTGCTCACTCGGCTACGAGCAGTACTTC.

The rearrangement joins TRBV2 to TRBJ2-2, with 8 nucleotides matching TRBD2. V gave up 8 bases and J gave up 1 base; unmatched junction bases: 6. Germline CDR1 reads SNHLY; CDR2 reads FYNNEI. CDR3 size: 15 residues. The CDR3 loop is CASSMRGENTGELFF. As DNA, the CDR3 is TGTGCCAGCTCCATGCGGGGGGAGAACACCGGGGAGCTGTTTTTT.

The chain carries TRBV28 and TRBJ1-2; possibly TRBD1 for D (6 bases). The CDR3 loop spans 15 amino acids. V lost 4 bases and J 7 bases, leaving 19 bases between the germline ends. CDR1 and CDR2 from the germline V gene are MDHEN and SYDVKM. In nucleotides, the CDR3 is TGTGCCAGCAGTTCCGACACAGGGCTAGTCGTTGGCTACACCTTC. Protein: CASSSDTGLVVGYTF.

This clone was seen only a few times. V usage is TRBV2 and J usage is TRBJ2-1; 7 bases are a match to TRBD1. Germline V gives CDR1 SNHLY, CDR2 FYNNEI. V lost 11 bases to trimming and J lost 5 bases; unmatched junction nucleotides: 9. The CDR3 spans 13 residues. The CDR3 bases are TGTGCCGTTCAAAAGGGGGCGAACAATGAGCAGTTCTTC. Translating gives CAVQKGANNEQFF.

This clone has a handful of counts. V usage is TRBV7-2 and J usage is TRBJ2-1; 8 bases fit TRBD1. CDR1 is SGHTA and CDR2 is FQGNSA in the germline V gene. The CDR3 extends over 13 amino acids. Unmatched junction bases numbered 7, after V lost 5 bases and J lost 10 bases. The CDR3 here is CASSQRTGLEQFF. The CDR3 DNA is TGTGCCAGCAGCCAGAGGACAGGGCTCGAGCAGTTCTTC.

The chain couples TRBV2 to TRBJ2-7; 10 bases line up with TRBD1. The CDR3 loop spans 14 amino acids. Germline V gene data show CDR1 as SNHLY and CDR2 as FYNNEI. J lost 4 bases, V lost 6 bases, and 6 bases had no gene match. In DNA, the CDR3 is TGTGCCAGCAGAACCGGGACAGGGGCTTACGAGCAGTACTTC. Residues: CASRTGTGAYEQYF.

A few counts support this clone. The rearrangement joins TRBV5-1 to TRBJ2-6; tentatively, D is TRBD1 (5 bases). Germline values: CDR1 SGHRS, CDR2 YFSETQ. This CDR3 has 16 residues. Trimming shortened V by 2 bases and J by 0 bases, and 9 bases separated the two germline ends. The CDR3 bases are TGCGCCAGCAGCTTAACAGGCTCCTCTGGGGCCAACGTCCTGACTTTC. It codes for CASSLTGSSGANVLTF.

V usage is TRBV9 and J usage is TRBJ2-1; 9 nucleotides agree with TRBD1. The V segment lost 0 bases and the J segment 0 bases; nucleotides outside the gene matches: 4. The CDR3 runs 17 residues. Germline assignment: CDR1 SGDLS and CDR2 YYNGEE. In nucleotides, the CDR3 is TGTGCCAGCAGCGTAGGAACAGGGGGCAACTCCTACAATGAGCAGTTCTTC. Encoded protein: CASSVGTGGNSYNEQFF.

This clone has more than one count but fewer than ten. The rearrangement joins TRBV6-1 to TRBJ2-5; unclear D gene. Deletions cut 5 bases from V and 5 bases from J, with 6 bases between. Germline CDR1 reads MNHNS; CDR2 reads SASEGT. The CDR3 runs 11 residues. In DNA form, the CDR3 reads TGTGCCAGCAGTCCTCAGGAGACCCAGTACTTC. Translated: CASSPQETQYF.